This TCR beta chain is from a study of CD8 T cells in ankylosing spondylitis. Findings of the study overall: What appeared characteristic of ankylosing spondylitis blood was a TCR beta motif of eight highly homologous variants.

In the case of this clonotype: Its antigen is currently unknown.

MiXCR, run by TCRdb on the 5' RACE reads, gives a single entry per CDR3 protein. The table includes roughly 670,000 distinct CDR3 sequences, about 20% detected once. Source material: blood, either unsorted or a sorted T cell fraction (not recorded which). The source of this sequence is a male donor with ankylosing spondylitis.

CDR3 sequence: CASSFESPRLAYGYTF. Written as DNA, the CDR3 is TGCGCCAGCAGCTTCGAATCGCCACGTCTAGCCTATGGCTACACCTTC. The chain uses TRBV5-1 and TRBJ1-2; no clear D gene. V was shortened by 2 bases and J by 4 bases, with 18 bases between the two germline ends. This CDR3 is built from 16 residues. Germline CDR1 is SGHRS and CDR2 is YFSETQ.